The next 7 T cell receptor beta chains were all read from a single sample in a study of CD8 T cells in ankylosing spondylitis. Regarding the study as a whole: Made up of fewer than ten highly homologous variants, a TCR beta motif appeared characteristic of ankylosing spondylitis blood.

What these receptors recognize is not known. TCRdb analysed the 5' RACE reads with MiXCR anew, one entry per CDR3 protein. The table has about 540,000 distinct CDR3 sequences, approximately 11% seen once. The sample taken for sequencing was blood, either unsorted or a sorted T cell fraction (not recorded which). These receptors were collected from a male donor with ankylosing spondylitis.

This rearrangement joins TRBV5-6 to TRBJ2-3; the match to TRBD1 covers 9 bases. Per germline, CDR1 SGHDT and CDR2 YYEEEE. This CDR3 is 15 amino acids long. The ends lost 5 bases at V and 5 bases at J; junction bases unmatched: 9. The CDR3 DNA is TGTGCCAGCAGTCCGGACAGGGGCCGAGGAGATACGCAGTATTTT. This gives the protein CASSPDRGRGDTQYF.

V usage is TRBV29-1 and J usage is TRBJ1-1; D not resolved. The CDR3 consists of 12 residues. Germline V gene data show CDR1 as SQVTM and CDR2 as ANQGSEA. Trimming took off 0 bases at V and 11 bases at J, with 13 bases between the two ends. The DNA for the CDR3 is TGCAGCGTTGAAGATCGACGGCTGTTGGCTTTCTTT. Encoded protein: CSVEDRRLLAFF.

This clonotype appeared a few times. The J gene is TRBJ1-2, the V gene TRBV7-2; D call uncertain. Trimming took off 2 bases at V and 0 bases at J, with 7 bases between the two ends. CDR3 length: 14 residues. Germline assignment: CDR1 SGHTA and CDR2 FQGNSA. The CDR3 DNA sequence: TGTGCCAGCAGCTTACGCGATACTAACTATGGCTACACCTTC. It specifies CASSLRDTNYGYTF.

This clonotype was counted a few times. J is TRBJ1-4 and V is TRBV27; D is ambiguous. The germline V gene encodes CDR1 MNHEY and CDR2 SMNVEV (reference sequence). V dropped 3 bases and J dropped 4 bases, with 9 bases sitting between them. The CDR3 runs 14 residues. CDR3 in amino acids: CASSFNGDNEKLFF. The CDR3 coding sequence is TGTGCCAGCAGTTTCAACGGGGATAATGAAAAACTGTTTTTT.

A single count supports this clonotype. The CDR3 protein is CSVAGAGYEQYF. The CDR3 nucleotides are TGCAGCGTTGCAGGGGCTGGCTACGAGCAGTACTTC. The V and J genes are TRBV29-1 and TRBJ2-7; tentative D call: TRBD1 (6 bases). Germline CDR1 and CDR2: SQVTM and ANQGSEA. The CDR3 is 12 residues long. Trimming pared 4 bases from V and 3 bases from J, leaving 10 bases between.

CDR3 bases: TGTGCCATCAGTGACGAACTAGCGGGAGGTTTAAATGAGCAGTTCTTC. Translating it yields CAISDELAGGLNEQFF. The chain couples TRBV10-3 to TRBJ2-1; 12 positions match TRBD2. Trimming at V came to 3 bases and at J to 7 bases, leaving 7 bases not matched to a gene. Germline CDR1 and CDR2: ENHRY and SYGVKD. This CDR3 spans 16 amino acids.

The table lists this clonotype with a few counts. This sequence joins TRBV7-2 and TRBJ2-1; 8 bases agree with TRBD1. V was clipped by 4 bases and J by 7 bases; unmatched bases: 6. Germline assignment: CDR1 SGHTA and CDR2 FQGNSA. CDR3 length: 14 residues. CDR3 DNA: TGTGCCAGCAGCTCGCAGGACAGGGCGAATGAGCAGTTCTTC. It translates to CASSSQDRANEQFF. The full variable domain, with the rest looked up from reference TRBV7-2 and TRBJ2-1, is GAGVSQSPSNKVTEKGKDVELRCDPISGHTALYWYRQSLGQGLEFLIYFQGNSAPDKSGLPSDRFSAERTGGSVSTLTIQRTQQEDSAVYLCASSSQDRANEQFFGPGTRLTVL.